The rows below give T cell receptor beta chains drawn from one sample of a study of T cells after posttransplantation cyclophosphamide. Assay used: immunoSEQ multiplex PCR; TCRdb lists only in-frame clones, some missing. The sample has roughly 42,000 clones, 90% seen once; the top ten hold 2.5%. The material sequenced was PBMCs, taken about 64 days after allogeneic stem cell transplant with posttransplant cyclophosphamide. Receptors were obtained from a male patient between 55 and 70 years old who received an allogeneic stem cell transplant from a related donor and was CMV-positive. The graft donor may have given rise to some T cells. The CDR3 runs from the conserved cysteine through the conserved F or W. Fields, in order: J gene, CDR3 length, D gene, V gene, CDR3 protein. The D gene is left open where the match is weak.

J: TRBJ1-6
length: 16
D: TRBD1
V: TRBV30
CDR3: CAWRGDRGSYNSPLHF

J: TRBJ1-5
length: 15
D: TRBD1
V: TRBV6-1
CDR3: CASSDRQGGNQPQHF

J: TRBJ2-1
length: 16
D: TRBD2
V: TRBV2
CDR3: CASRPTSGGGYNEQFF

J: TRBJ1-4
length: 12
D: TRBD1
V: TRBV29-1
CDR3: CSVVEGAEKLFF

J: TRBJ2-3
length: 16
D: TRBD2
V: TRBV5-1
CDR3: CASSHSGGWSTDTQYF

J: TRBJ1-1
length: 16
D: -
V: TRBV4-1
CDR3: CASSQGWGTLNTEAFF

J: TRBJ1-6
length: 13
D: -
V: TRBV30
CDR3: CALNIKSNSPLHF

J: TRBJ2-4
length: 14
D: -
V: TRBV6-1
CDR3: CASSEVQGKNIQYF

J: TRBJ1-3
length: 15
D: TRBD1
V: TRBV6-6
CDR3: CASSYRDRGVNTIYF

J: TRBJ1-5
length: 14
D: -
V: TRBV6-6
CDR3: CASSVPGVGQPQHF

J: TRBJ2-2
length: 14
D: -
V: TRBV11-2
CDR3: CASSLGQNTGELFF

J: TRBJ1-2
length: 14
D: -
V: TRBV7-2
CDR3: CASSEGQGPYGYTF

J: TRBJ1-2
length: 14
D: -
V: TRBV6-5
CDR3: CASSPQIGGGGYTF

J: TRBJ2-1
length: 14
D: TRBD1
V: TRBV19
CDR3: CASSRGQGGYEQFF

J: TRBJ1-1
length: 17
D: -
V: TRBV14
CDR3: CASSQDRGRPGEYEAFF

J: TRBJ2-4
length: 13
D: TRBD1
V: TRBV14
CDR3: CASSTGTGNIQYF

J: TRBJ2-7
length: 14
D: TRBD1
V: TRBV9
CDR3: CASSVQGASDEQYF

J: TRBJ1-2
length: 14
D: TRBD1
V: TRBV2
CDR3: CASRDDMGQNGYTF

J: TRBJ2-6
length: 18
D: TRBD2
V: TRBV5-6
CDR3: CASSLSGLAGYGANVLTF

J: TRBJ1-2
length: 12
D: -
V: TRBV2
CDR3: CASSDREGGSTF

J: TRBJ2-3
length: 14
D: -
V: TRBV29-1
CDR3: CSVVYVRNTDTQYF

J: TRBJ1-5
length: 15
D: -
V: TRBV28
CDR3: CASSLTGSGNQPQHF

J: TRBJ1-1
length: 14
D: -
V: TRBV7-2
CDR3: CASSQQPRGAEAFF

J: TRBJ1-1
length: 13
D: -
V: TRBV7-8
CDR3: CASSSEMNTEAFF

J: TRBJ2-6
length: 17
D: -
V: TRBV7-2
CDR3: CASSLRAGRSGANVLTF

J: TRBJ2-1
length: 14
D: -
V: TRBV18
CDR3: CASSARRSYNEQFF

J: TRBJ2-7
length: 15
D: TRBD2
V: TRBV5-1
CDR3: CASSVGGGAPYEQYF

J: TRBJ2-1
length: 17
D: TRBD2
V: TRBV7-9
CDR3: CASSLTSGRGSYNEQFF

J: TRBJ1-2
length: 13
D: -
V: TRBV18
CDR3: CASSPNGNYGYTF

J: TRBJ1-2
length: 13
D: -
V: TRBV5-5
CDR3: CASSPTGPYGYTF

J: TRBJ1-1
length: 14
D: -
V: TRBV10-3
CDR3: CAINRDSMNTEAFF

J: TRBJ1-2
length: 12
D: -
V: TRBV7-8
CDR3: CASSLDSRGYTF

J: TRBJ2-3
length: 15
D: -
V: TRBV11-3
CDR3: CASAKVGAPKDTQYF

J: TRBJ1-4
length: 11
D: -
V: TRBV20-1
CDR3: CSATQGGGPRF

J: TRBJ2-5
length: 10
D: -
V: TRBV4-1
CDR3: CASAGETQYF

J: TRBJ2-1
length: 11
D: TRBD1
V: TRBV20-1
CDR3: CSARIRDRGLF

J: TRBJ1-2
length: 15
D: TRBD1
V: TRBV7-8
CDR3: CASSLKPGQSYGYTF

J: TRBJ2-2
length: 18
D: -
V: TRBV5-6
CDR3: CASSAVGLDYSNTGELFF

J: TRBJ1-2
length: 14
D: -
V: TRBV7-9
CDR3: CASSSQLPRWGYTF

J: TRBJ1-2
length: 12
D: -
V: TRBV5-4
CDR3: CASSLGWAGYTF

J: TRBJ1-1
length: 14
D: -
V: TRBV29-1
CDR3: CSVVGRAGITEAFF

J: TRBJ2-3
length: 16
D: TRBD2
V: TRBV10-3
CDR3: CAISDSGGASTDTQYF

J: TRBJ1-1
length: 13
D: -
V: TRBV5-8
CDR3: CASSLEGIRRTFF

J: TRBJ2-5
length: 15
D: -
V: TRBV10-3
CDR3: CAISESGPSLETQYF